The rows below give T cell receptor beta chains drawn from one sample of a study of immune cell composition in non-small cell lung cancer. Clones were sequenced by immunoSEQ multiplex PCR, and TCRdb holds only the in-frame ones, with some missing. The table shows 13,000 or so clones, with approximately 70% occurring only once. The sample consisted of lung tumor tissue. The receptor set was obtained from a human donor with non-small cell lung cancer. CDR3s include the opening cysteine and the closing phenylalanine or tryptophan. D genes are given only for firm matches. A clone size is listed for some rows: how often the clone was seen (once, few, many), or a class if it is expanded.

V	J	size	D	CDR3	DNA
TRBV19	TRBJ1-4	NA	NA	CASSIMSGNEKLFF	TGTGCCAGTAGTATCATGTCCGGGAATGAAAAACTGTTTTTT
TRBV28	TRBJ2-7	NA	TRBD2	CASRPQGGSGSSYEQYF	TGTGCCAGCAGACCCCAGGGCGGTAGCGGGAGCTCCTACGAGCAGTACTTC
TRBV19	TRBJ1-3	few	TRBD1	CASSPGQGVSGNTIYF	TGTGCCAGTAGCCCGGGACAGGGGGTCTCTGGAAACACCATATATTTT
TRBV10-1	TRBJ2-1	NA	TRBD1	CASRAGQGFNEQFF	TGCGCCAGCAGAGCGGGACAGGGGTTCAATGAGCAGTTCTTC
TRBV5-1	TRBJ2-3	few	TRBD2	CASSLAKAGGRTDTQYF	TGCGCCAGCAGCTTGGCCAAGGCGGGGGGCCGCACAGATACGCAGTATTTT
TRBV15	TRBJ2-7	once	TRBD2	CATSRDGESGRRNEQYF	TGTGCCACCAGCAGAGATGGTGAAAGCGGGAGACGAAACGAGCAGTACTTC
TRBV7-2	TRBJ2-6	NA	TRBD1	CASSARGRGANVLTF	TGTGCCAGCAGCGCAAGGGGGCGTGGGGCCAACGTCCTGACTTTC
TRBV2	TRBJ1-2	few	NA	CASSARPTGLYGYTF	TGTGCCAGCAGTGCCAGGCCCACGGGACTATATGGCTACACCTTC
TRBV28	TRBJ2-2	NA	NA	CASLANTGELFF	TGTGCCAGCCTTGCGAACACCGGGGAGCTGTTTTTT
TRBV5-5	TRBJ2-2	NA	NA	CASSLSWRHNTGELFF	TGTGCCAGCAGCTTGTCCTGGCGGCATAACACCGGGGAGCTGTTTTTT
TRBV21-1	TRBJ1-5	NA	NA	CASSTQPDREETNQPQHF	TGTGCCAGCAGCACCCAACCGGACAGGGAAGAGACAAATCAGCCCCAGCATTTT
TRBV29-1	TRBJ2-5	NA	TRBD1	CSAGQVGETQYF	TGCAGCGCCGGACAGGTAGGAGAGACCCAGTACTTC
TRBV6-1	TRBJ2-7	NA	TRBD1	CASSGPDRGYEQYF	TGTGCCAGCAGTGGCCCCGACAGGGGATACGAGCAGTACTTC
TRBV5-1	TRBJ2-3	NA	TRBD2	CASSLGTSGLRSTDTQYF	TGCGCCAGCAGCCTAGGGACTAGCGGGCTACGTAGCACAGATACGCAGTATTTT
TRBV18	TRBJ2-5	NA	NA	CASSPRLGSQETQYF	TGTGCCAGCTCACCACGTCTAGGGAGCCAAGAGACCCAGTACTTC
TRBV7-9	TRBJ2-1	NA	NA	CAGGSSYNEQFF	TGTGCCGGGGGGAGCTCCTACAATGAGCAGTTCTTC
TRBV4-2	TRBJ2-1	once	TRBD2	CASSQETSGSLVYEQFF	TGTGCCAGCAGCCAGGAGACTAGCGGGAGTCTCGTTTATGAGCAGTTCTTC
TRBV4-3	TRBJ2-3	NA	TRBD2	CASSQRPLSGAQDTQYF	TGCGCCAGCAGCCAGAGGCCCCTCAGCGGGGCGCAAGATACGCAGTATTTT
TRBV4-3	TRBJ1-5	NA	NA	CASSQYRGNQPQHF	TGCGCCAGCAGCCAATACAGGGGCAATCAGCCCCAGCATTTT
TRBV10-3	TRBJ2-7	few	NA	CAISAVPYEQYF	TGTGCCATCAGTGCGGTCCCCTACGAGCAGTACTTC
TRBV5-4	TRBJ2-3	NA	TRBD1	CASSRDSRTDTQYF	TGTGCCAGCAGTCGGGACAGCCGCACAGATACGCAGTATTTT
TRBV7-9	TRBJ1-4	few	NA	CASSGNGRRKLFF	TGTGCCAGCAGCGGTAATGGTCGGCGGAAACTGTTTTTT
TRBV6-1	TRBJ1-3	NA	NA	CASTMKRGSGNTIYF	TGTGCCAGCACCATGAAGAGAGGCTCTGGAAACACCATATATTTT
TRBV4-3	TRBJ2-7	few	TRBD1	CASSQGYQGQGRPYEQYF	TGCGCCAGCAGCCAAGGATACCAAGGACAGGGGAGACCCTACGAGCAGTACTTC
TRBV6-1	TRBJ2-2	NA	NA	CASSFGGPGTGELFF	TGTGCCAGCAGTTTCGGGGGGCCAGGCACCGGGGAGCTGTTTTTT
TRBV5-1	TRBJ2-3	NA	NA	CASRTSGDSDTQYF	TGCGCCAGCAGAACTAGTGGGGACTCAGATACGCAGTATTTT
TRBV7-2	TRBJ1-2	NA	TRBD1	CASSRDRGRTNYGYTF	TGTGCCAGCAGCCGGGACAGGGGAAGGACTAACTATGGCTACACCTTC
TRBV10-3	TRBJ1-2	NA	NA	CAITLDKAYGYTF	TGTGCCATCACCCTTGACAAGGCGTATGGCTACACCTTC
TRBV15	TRBJ2-5	NA	NA	CATSRVARETQYF	TGTGCCACCAGCAGAGTAGCGCGAGAGACCCAGTACTTC
TRBV12-5	TRBJ2-1	NA	NA	CASGPFSGDEQFF	TGTGCTAGTGGTCCATTCTCAGGGGATGAGCAGTTCTTC
TRBV6-5	TRBJ2-3	NA	TRBD1	CASTHRDRHTDTQYF	TGTGCCAGCACGCACCGGGACAGACACACAGATACGCAGTATTTT
TRBV28	TRBJ1-2	NA	NA	CASSAGKGYGYTF	TGTGCCAGCAGTGCCGGCAAGGGGTATGGCTACACCTTC
TRBV23-1	TRBJ2-5	once	NA	CASRWATGGVLRTQYF	TGCGCCAGCAGATGGGCCACCGGAGGGGTTTTAAGGACCCAGTACTTC
TRBV7-6	TRBJ2-7	NA	TRBD1	CASSFQRTGGEQYF	TGTGCCAGCAGCTTTCAGCGGACAGGGGGCGAGCAGTACTTC
TRBV29-1	TRBJ2-7	NA	TRBD2	CSVEGTSGSSYEQYF	TGCAGCGTTGAAGGAACTAGCGGGAGCTCCTACGAGCAGTACTTC
TRBV27	TRBJ2-7	few	NA	CASSLAGGGSSYEQYF	TGTGCCAGCAGTTTAGCTGGCGGGGGCTCCTCCTACGAGCAGTACTTC
TRBV2	TRBJ2-3	NA	TRBD2	CASTRLAGTDTQYF	TGTGCCAGCACCCGACTAGCGGGCACAGATACGCAGTATTTT
TRBV4-3	TRBJ2-2	NA	TRBD2	CASSQNLAGVLGELFF	TGCGCCAGCAGCCAGAACCTAGCGGGAGTTCTCGGGGAGCTGTTTTTT
TRBV7-6	TRBJ2-6	NA	TRBD2	CASSLVQAGGSGANVLTF	TGTGCCAGCAGCTTAGTACAGGCGGGAGGATCTGGGGCCAACGTCCTGACTTTC
TRBV27	TRBJ1-1	NA	TRBD1	CASSVQGSIGNTEAFF	TGTGCCAGCAGTGTACAGGGGTCCATTGGGAACACTGAAGCTTTCTTT
TRBV19	TRBJ1-1	few	NA	CASSMSVGDIQNTEAFF	TGTGCCAGTAGTATGAGCGTAGGGGACATACAGAACACTGAAGCTTTCTTT
TRBV27	TRBJ2-7	NA	TRBD2	CASSPGTSGSYEQYF	TGTGCCAGCAGCCCCGGGACTAGCGGCTCCTACGAGCAGTACTTC
TRBV5-4	TRBJ1-2	NA	TRBD1	CASSPRQGSYGYTF	TGTGCCAGCAGCCCAAGACAGGGGAGCTATGGCTACACCTTC
TRBV5-6	TRBJ2-7	NA	NA	CASSFITGTPTYEQYF	TGTGCCAGCAGCTTTATAACCGGGACACCGACCTACGAGCAGTACTTC
TRBV14	TRBJ2-1	medium-sized	NA	CASSPSSPNEQFF	TGTGCCAGCAGTCCGAGTTCGCCGAATGAGCAGTTCTTC